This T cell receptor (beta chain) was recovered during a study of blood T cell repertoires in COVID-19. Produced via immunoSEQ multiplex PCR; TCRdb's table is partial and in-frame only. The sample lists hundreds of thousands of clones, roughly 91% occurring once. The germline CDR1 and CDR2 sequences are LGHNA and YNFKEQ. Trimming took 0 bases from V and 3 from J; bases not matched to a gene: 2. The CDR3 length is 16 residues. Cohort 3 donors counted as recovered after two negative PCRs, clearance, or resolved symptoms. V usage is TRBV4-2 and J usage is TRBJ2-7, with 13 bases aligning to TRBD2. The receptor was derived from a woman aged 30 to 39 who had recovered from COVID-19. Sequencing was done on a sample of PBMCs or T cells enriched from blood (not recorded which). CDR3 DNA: TGTGCCAGCAGCCAAGAAGGGACTAGCGGGAACTACGAGCAGTACTTC. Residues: CASSQEGTSGNYEQYF.